A single sample gave rise to the 15 T cell receptor beta chains below, sequenced in a study of human T cells and chemical hapten exposure. TCRdb ran MiXCR on the RACE reads and lists one entry per CDR3 protein. The data show 74,000 or so distinct CDR3 sequences, around 10% seen once. Time point defined: patch test 1, 2 weeks after DPC sensitization. Treatment denoted: therapeutic diphenylcyclopropenone sensitization with weekly scalp DPC. Sample: whole blood, taken in connection with sensitization to the hapten diphenylcyclopropenone (DPC). Source of these receptors: a woman between 45 and 65 years old with alopecia areata. Some clones in this sample may be carry-over from other donors' samples.

The rearrangement links TRBV7-2 to TRBJ2-2; a weak D match, TRBD1 (6 bases). Per the germline V gene, CDR1 is SGHTA and CDR2 is FQGNSA. The CDR3 spans 16 residues. The V end lost 4 bases, the J end lost 2 bases, and 14 bases lay between the germline ends. The CDR3 loop is CASSSRRGINTGELFF. The CDR3 DNA sequence: TGTGCCAGCAGCTCGAGAAGGGGGATCAACACCGGGGAGCTGTTTTTT.

V usage is TRBV7-6 and J usage is TRBJ1-2, with TRBD1 matching 7 bases. The length of the CDR3 is 14 residues. CDR1 and CDR2 from the germline V gene are SGHVS and FNYEAQ. V lost 3 bases to trimming and J lost 7 bases; unmatched junction nucleotides: 8. The DNA of the CDR3 is TGTGCCAGCAGCTTGGCGAGGACAGGCGGTGGCTACACCTTC. Translation: CASSLARTGGGYTF.

The V call is TRBV3-1, the J call TRBJ1-1, with a weak D call TRBD1 (5 bases). With 5 bases removed from V and 10 bases from J, the gap between germline ends came to 17 bases. Germline V gives CDR1 LGHDT, CDR2 YNNKEL (reference sequence). The CDR3 length is 13 residues. This chain's CDR3 is CASSNTRETRAFF. CDR3 nucleotides: TGTGCCAGCAGCAACACCAGGGAAACTCGAGCTTTCTTT.

This clonotype was picked up many times. The chain uses TRBV20-1 and TRBJ1-5, with 7 bases matching TRBD1. Per the germline V gene, CDR1 is DFQATT and CDR2 is SNEGSKA (reference sequence). V shed 4 bases and J 1 base; nucleotides not matched to a gene: 4. The CDR3 sequence is 14 residues long. The CDR3 DNA follows: TGCAGTGCTACCCGGGACAGCAGCAATCAGCCCCAGCATTTT. It specifies CSATRDSSNQPQHF.

This clonotype has a handful of counts. This chain uses TRBV29-1 with TRBJ2-1; D may be TRBD2 (6 bases). Between the trimmed V and J ends, which lost 4 bases and 2 bases, there was a span of 9 bases. The V gene's germline CDR1 is SQVTM and CDR2 ANQGSEA. The CDR3 is made up of 13 amino acids. The DNA of the CDR3 is TGCAGCGTTGCGGGGGTCCCCTACAATGAGCAGTTCTTC. Its protein product is CSVAGVPYNEQFF.

This clonotype was counted between two and nine times. The rearrangement joins TRBV20-1 to TRBJ2-3; the D is unclear. Germline CDR1 reads DFQATT; CDR2 reads SNEGSKA (reference sequence). The CDR3 runs to 13 residues. V lost 4 bases and J lost 2, with 10 bases in between. CDR3 sequence (DNA): TGCAGTGCTACGCTAGTGGCCACAGATACGCAGTATTTT. This codes for CSATLVATDTQYF.

In this sample, this clonotype turned up a few times. An end of the junction differs from the germline gene, which may be a read error. The chain employs TRBV10-2 and TRBJ1-2, with D tentatively TRBD1 (6 bases). The V gene's germline CDR1 is WSHSY and CDR2 SAAADI. There are 12 residues in the CDR3. The CDR3 protein is CAIETGYYGYTF. Written as DNA, the CDR3 is TGCGCCATTGAGACAGGTTACTACGGCTACACCTTC.

The table lists this clonotype with a few counts. J is TRBJ2-3 and V is TRBV6-2 or TRBV6-3; D is ambiguous. The germline V and J ends were trimmed by 5 bases and 2 bases, with 2 bases remaining between them. The CDR3 spans 11 residues. CDR1 MNHEY and CDR2 SVGEGT come from the germline V gene. The CDR3 loop reads CASSNTDTQYF. CDR3 coding DNA: TGTGCCAGCAGTAACACAGATACGCAGTATTTT.

As regards this clonotype: A much larger clone sits a single nucleotide away, making a read error possible. The chain carries TRBV12-3 or TRBV12-4 and TRBJ1-2, with D unresolved. The CDR3 is 14 residues long. CDR3 DNA sequence: TGTGCCAGCAGTTCGAACAACTTAAGCTATAGCTACACCTTC. It yields the protein CASSSNNLSYSYTF.

The chain couples TRBV29-1 to TRBJ2-5; TRBD1 matches 9 bases. The CDR3 is made up of 14 amino acids. The trim removed 8 bases at V and 2 bases at J, leaving 9 bases unmatched. Germline CDR1 is SQVTM and CDR2 is ANQGSEA. The CDR3 loop reads CSFTGGGLQETQYF. The DNA for the CDR3 is TGCAGCTTCACAGGGGGCGGTCTGCAAGAGACCCAGTACTTC.

The rearrangement links TRBV20-1 to TRBJ1-1, with 8 bases lining up with TRBD1. With 3 bases clipped from V and 4 bases from J, the junction kept 7 bases outside the gene matches. Looked up from germline, CDR1 is DFQATT and CDR2 is SNEGSKA (reference sequence). The CDR3 consists of 14 residues. In DNA form, the CDR3 reads TGCAGTGCTAGGGGGGACAGGACGGTCACTGAAGCTTTCTTT. This encodes CSARGDRTVTEAFF.

The sample holds a few counts of this clonotype. The CDR3 reads CSVEDSRAGRYNEQFF. The CDR3 region has the DNA TGCAGCGTTGAAGACTCCCGGGCGGGCCGCTACAATGAGCAGTTCTTC. The chain recombines TRBV29-1 with TRBJ2-1; D might be TRBD2 (5 bases). V shed 0 bases and J shed 3 bases, with 15 bases lying between them. The CDR3 extends over 16 amino acids. The germline CDR1 and CDR2 sequences are SQVTM and ANQGSEA.

The rearrangement links TRBV25-1 to TRBJ2-1; 8 nucleotides match TRBD2. The length of the CDR3 is 14 residues. The J segment lost 3 bases and the V segment lost 5 bases, leaving 3 bases of the junction unmatched. The germline V gene encodes CDR1 MGHDK and CDR2 SYGVNS. CDR3: CASSYSGNYNEQFF. CDR3 sequence (DNA): TGTGCCAGCAGTTATAGCGGGAACTACAATGAGCAGTTCTTC.

The chain uses TRBV29-1 and TRBJ2-1, with TRBD2 matching over 12 bases. V lost 7 bases and J lost 7; bases outside the gene matches: 5. The V gene's germline CDR1 is SQVTM and CDR2 ANQGSEA. The CDR3 is made up of 13 amino acids. CDR3 in amino acids: CSGSGTSGNEQFF. The CDR3 DNA reads as TGCAGCGGCTCCGGGACTAGCGGGAATGAGCAGTTCTTC.

This clonotype was seen more than once but under ten times. CDR3 sequence: CSTWDTYNEQFF. CDR3 in DNA: TGCAGTACCTGGGACACCTACAATGAGCAGTTCTTC. V and J are TRBV20-1 and TRBJ2-1; D may be TRBD1 (6 bases). CDR1 is DFQATT, CDR2 SNEGSKA, per germline (reference sequence). The CDR3 spans 12 residues. Between the trimmed V and J ends, which lost 8 bases and 2 bases, there was a span of 10 bases.